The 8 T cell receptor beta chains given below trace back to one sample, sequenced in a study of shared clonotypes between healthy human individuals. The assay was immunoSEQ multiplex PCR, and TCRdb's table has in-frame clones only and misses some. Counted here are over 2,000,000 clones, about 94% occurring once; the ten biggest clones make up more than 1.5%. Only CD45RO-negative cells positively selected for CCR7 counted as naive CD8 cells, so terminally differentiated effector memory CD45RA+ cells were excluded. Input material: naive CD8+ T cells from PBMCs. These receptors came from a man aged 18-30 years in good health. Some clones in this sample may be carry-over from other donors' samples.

The CDR3 is CASSLSRALNNEQFF. For the CDR3, the DNA is TGTGCCAGCAGTTTATCCAGGGCGCTGAACAATGAGCAGTTCTTC. This rearrangement joins TRBV27 to TRBJ2-1, with TRBD1 as a possible D gene (5 bases). Trimming took 0 bases from V and 5 from J, leaving 11 bases between them. The CDR3 is made up of 15 amino acids. Germline V gene sequence: CDR1 MNHEY, CDR2 SMNVEV (reference sequence).

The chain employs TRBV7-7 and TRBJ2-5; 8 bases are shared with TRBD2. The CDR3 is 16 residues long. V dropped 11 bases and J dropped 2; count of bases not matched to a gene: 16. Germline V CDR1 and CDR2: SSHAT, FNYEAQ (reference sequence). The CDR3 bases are TGTGCCCCCGGGGGGGGGCTTCCCTATGAACAAGAGACCCAGTACTTC. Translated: CAPGGGLPYEQETQYF.

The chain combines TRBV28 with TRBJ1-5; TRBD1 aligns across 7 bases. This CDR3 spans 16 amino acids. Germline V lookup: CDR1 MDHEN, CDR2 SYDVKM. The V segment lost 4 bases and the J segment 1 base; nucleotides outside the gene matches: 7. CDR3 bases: TGTGCCAGCAGTTCTCTTAGAGGGGGCAGCAATCAGCCCCAGCATTTT. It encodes CASSSLRGGSNQPQHF.

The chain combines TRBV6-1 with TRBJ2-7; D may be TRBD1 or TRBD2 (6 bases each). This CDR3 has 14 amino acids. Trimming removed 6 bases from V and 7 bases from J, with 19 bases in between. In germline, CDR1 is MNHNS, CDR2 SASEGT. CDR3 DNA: TGTGCCAGCAGCCGCACCGCCAGGGGAGGTGAGCAGTACTTC. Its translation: CASSRTARGGEQYF.

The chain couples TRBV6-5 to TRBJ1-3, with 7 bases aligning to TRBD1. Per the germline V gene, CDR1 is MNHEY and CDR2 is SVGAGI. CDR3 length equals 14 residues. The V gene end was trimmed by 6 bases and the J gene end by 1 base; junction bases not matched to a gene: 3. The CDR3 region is CASSNRGSGNTIYF. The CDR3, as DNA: TGTGCCAGCAGCAACAGGGGTTCTGGAAACACCATATATTTT.

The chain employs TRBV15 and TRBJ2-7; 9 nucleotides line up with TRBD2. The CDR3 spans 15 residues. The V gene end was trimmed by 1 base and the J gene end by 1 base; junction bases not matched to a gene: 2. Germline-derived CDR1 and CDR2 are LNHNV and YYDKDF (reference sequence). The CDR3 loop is CATSRGTSVSYEQYF. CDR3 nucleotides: TGTGCCACCAGCAGAGGGACTAGCGTTTCCTACGAGCAGTACTTC. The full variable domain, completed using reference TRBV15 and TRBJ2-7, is DAMVIQNPRYQVTQFGKPVTLSCSQTLNHNVMYWYQQKSSQAPKLLFHYYDKDFNNEADTPDNFQSRRPNTSFCFLDIRSPGLGDTAMYLCATSRGTSVSYEQYFGPGTRLTVT.

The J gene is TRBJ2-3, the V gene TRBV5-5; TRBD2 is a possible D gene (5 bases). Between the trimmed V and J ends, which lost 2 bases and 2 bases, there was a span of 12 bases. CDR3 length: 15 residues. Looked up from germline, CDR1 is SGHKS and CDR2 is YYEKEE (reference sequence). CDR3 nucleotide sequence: TGTGCCAGCAGCTTAACTAGGGAAAACACAGATACGCAGTATTTT. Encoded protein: CASSLTRENTDTQYF.

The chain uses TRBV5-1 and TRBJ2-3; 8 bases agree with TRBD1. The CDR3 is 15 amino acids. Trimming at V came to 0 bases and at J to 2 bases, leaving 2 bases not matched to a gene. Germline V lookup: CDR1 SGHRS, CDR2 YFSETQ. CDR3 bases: TGCGCCAGCAGCTTGGTACAGGGGGACACAGATACGCAGTATTTT. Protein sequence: CASSLVQGDTDTQYF. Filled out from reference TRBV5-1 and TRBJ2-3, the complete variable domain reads KAGVTQTPRYLIKTRGQQVTLSCSPISGHRSVSWYQQTPGQGLQFLFEYFSETQRNKGNFPGRFSGRQFSNSRSEMNVSTLELGDSALYLCASSLVQGDTDTQYFGPGTRLTVL.